This T cell receptor beta chain was documented in a study of TIL therapy for anti-PD-1-resistant metastatic lung cancer (dated by TCRdb to 2020 to 2023). For context, the study as a whole: Enrolled patients had a median age of about 50 years (range about 38-80) and a median tumor PD-L1 proportion score of around 6%. Most of the cohort had lung adenocarcinoma, a handful of tumors were EGFR-mutant and two were ALK-rearranged, and half of the patients were current or former smokers. A median non-synonymous tumor mutation burden of approximately 1.5 mutations per megabase was determined across the cohort by whole-exome sequencing. Clonotypes were tracked across tumor, expanded TIL product and serial blood samples by T cell receptor beta sequencing of tumor and peripheral blood.

V sheds 4 bases and J sheds 0 bases, leaving 10 bases between their ends. The CDR3 has 15 amino acids, counting the end cysteine and phenylalanine. Only the CDR3 part of the read is kept: 45 bases, read in frame from the first base. CDR1 SGHTA and CDR2 FQGNSA are derived from the germline V gene. The time point label on this specimen signifies: pre-treatment sample, taken before nivolumab and TIL therapy. The baseline tumor samples were excised metastases, mostly pleural nodules or supraclavicular lymph nodes, taken from the same resection that was used to grow TIL. Tumors were harvested before any PD-1/PD-L1 blockade; patients then received nivolumab, and those progressing received lymphodepletion, expanded TIL infusion and IL-2. A phase I trial run at two centers enrolled adults with stage 4 NSCLC between 2017 and January 2020. The samples were obtained from a phase I trial that was single-arm and open-label and tested tumor-infiltrating lymphocyte therapy combined with nivolumab in advanced non-small cell lung cancer. Portions of each resected tumor were snap-frozen in liquid nitrogen and were stored at -80 degrees C. Tumor regions of interest were selected on H&E sections using laser-capture macrodissection, ground into around 16 mg aliquots, and extracted using Qiagen Allprep kits.

The study at large found these results: Higher clonality and lower diversity were observed in expanded TIL cultures than in baseline intratumoral T cells (median clonality 6% vs 31%, p < 0.0001). The cohort was highly selected, including more treatment-naive, never-smoker and oncogene-addicted patients than is typical, which limits generalizability. The study protocol defined all tumor marker inferences as exploratory. High clonal turnover was observed in TIL culture, with many enriched product clones not detected in the baseline tumor, which suggested clonal contraction rather than faithful expansion.

This clone occurred a few times. No antigen is known for it. One base away there is no much larger clone; base qualities are not given. Using bias-controlled multiplex PCR with the immunoSEQ v3 hsTCRB kit, the TCR beta CDR3 regions were amplified from genomic DNA. An Illumina NextSeq 500 was used to sequence the TCR libraries, reaching approximately 2.1 million read pairs at survey level or about 4.5-6 million at deep level. As for the original processing: The immunoSEQ Analyzer software assigned V, D and J genes, filtered out non-productive sequences, and reported clonality. Repertoires were compared using productive Simpson clonality and Morisita overlap index of productive TRB rearrangements between infused TIL and blood. TCRdb holds this immuneACCESS table with in-frame rearrangements only. Some clones are missing; in checked studies, unresolved V genes explain under half, and the rest has no known cause. The D gene and trimming were derived from the DNA, and the V and J assignments and clone size from that table. This sample comprises 25,000 to 30,000 clones, just under 75% of them detected only once. 7% to 9.5% of the sample belongs to the ten largest clones.

Sample: tumor tissue, taken at baseline. This clonotype was obtained from a person aged 25-85 years with non-small cell lung cancer. The chain employs TRBV7-2 and TRBJ1-5; the D gene identity is not certain. The CDR3 corresponds to CASSYKADSNQPQHF. The base sequence is TGTGCCAGCAGCTACAAGGCAGATAGCAATCAGCCCCAGCATTTT.